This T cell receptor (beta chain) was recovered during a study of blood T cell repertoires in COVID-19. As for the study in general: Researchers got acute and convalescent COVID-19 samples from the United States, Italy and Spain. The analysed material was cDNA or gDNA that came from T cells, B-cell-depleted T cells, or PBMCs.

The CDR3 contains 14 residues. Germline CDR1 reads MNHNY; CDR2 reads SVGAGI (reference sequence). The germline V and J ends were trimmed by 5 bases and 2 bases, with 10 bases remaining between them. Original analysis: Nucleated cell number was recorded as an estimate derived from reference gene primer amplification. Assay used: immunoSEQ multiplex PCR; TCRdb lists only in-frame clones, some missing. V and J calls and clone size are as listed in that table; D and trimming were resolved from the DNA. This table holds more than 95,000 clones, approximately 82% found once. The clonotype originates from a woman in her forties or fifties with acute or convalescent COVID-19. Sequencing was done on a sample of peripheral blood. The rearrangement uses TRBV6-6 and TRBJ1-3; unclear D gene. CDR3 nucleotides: TGTGCCAGCAGTCCCCCCCTAACTGGAAACACCATATATTTT. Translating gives CASSPPLTGNTIYF.